This T cell receptor beta chain appears in the sequencing data of a study of blood T cell repertoires in COVID-19. Across the whole study: The origin of the acute and convalescent COVID-19 samples was the United States, Italy and Spain. T cells, B-cell-depleted T cells, or PBMCs supplied cDNA or gDNA.

There are 13 residues in the CDR3. V shed 2 bases and J shed 4 bases, with 11 bases lying between them. Germline V gives CDR1 GTSNPN, CDR2 SVGIG (reference sequence). TCRdb's table, derived via immunoSEQ multiplex PCR, lists solely in-frame clones and lacks some. The sample lists roughly 160,000 clones, under 80% seen once, with around 3% in the top ten. Sequencing was done on a sample of peripheral blood. The chain has TRBV30 and TRBJ1-2; D is possibly TRBD1 (6 bases). This TCR came from a woman older than 75 with acute or convalescent COVID-19. CDR3 residues: CAWSPGGAYGYTF. In DNA, the CDR3 is TGTGCCTGGAGTCCGGGGGGGGCCTATGGCTACACCTTC.